This T cell receptor (beta chain) stems from a study of tumor-infiltrating lymphocytes in primary liver carcinoma. Both RNA and DNA were isolated together from about 20-30 mg of bulk tissue that had not been sorted. Five separate regions of each tumor underwent sampling. Tumor samples each held over 80% viable tumor cells. Findings and limits, study-wide: Tumor-adjacent and tumor-blood pairs shared a smaller degree of overlap than tumor region pairs. All five tumor regions shared only about 8-24% of top clones.

A constant-region primer primed TCR beta cDNA synthesis from about 0.55 ug of total RNA. Three-round nested multiplex PCR performed with slightly modified ARM-PCR produced the TCR beta libraries. The first two PCR rounds used TRBV1-TRBV30 primers with a Cbeta primer, about 9 cycles each. TCRdb redid the calling of the multiplex PCR reads with MiXCR, one entry per CDR3 protein. Seen here are 45,000 to 55,000 distinct CDR3 sequences, about 73% observed once, and the top ten hold approximately 25%. Per the germline V gene, CDR1 is SGDLS and CDR2 is YYNGEE. The CDR3 has 17 amino acids. As for this clonotype: Its antigen is currently unknown. Relative to the germline gene, one junction end is altered; a read error may explain this.

Specimen: liver tumor tissue from sampling region 2. Documented subset: tumor region T2, inferior pole. This chain connects TRBV9 to TRBJ2-2, with 12 positions matching TRBD1. The sequence came from a man aged 40-55 years with primary liver carcinoma and hepatitis B virus infection. The CDR3 nucleotides read TGTGCCAACAGCGTGGACCGGGACAGGGGGCTTAACGGGGAGCTGTTTTTT. It yields the protein CANSVDRDRGLNGELFF.